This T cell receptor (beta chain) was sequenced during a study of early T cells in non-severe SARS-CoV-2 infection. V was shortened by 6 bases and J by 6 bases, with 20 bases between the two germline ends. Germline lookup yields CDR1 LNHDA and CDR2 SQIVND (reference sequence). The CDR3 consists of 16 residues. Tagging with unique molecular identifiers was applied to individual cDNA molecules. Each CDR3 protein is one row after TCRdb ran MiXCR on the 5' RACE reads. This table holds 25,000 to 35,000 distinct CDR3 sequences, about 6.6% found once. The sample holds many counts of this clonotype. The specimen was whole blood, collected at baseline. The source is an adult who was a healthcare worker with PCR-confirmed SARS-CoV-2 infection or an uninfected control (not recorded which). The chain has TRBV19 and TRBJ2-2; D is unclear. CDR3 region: CASRGPEPPSSGELFF. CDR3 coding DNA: TGTGCCAGTAGAGGGCCCGAACCGCCCAGCTCCGGGGAGCTGTTTTTT.